This is a list of T cell receptor beta chains from one sample in a study of T cell responses to AZD1222 COVID-19 vaccine. Data came from immunoSEQ multiplex PCR; TCRdb stores just in-frame clones and leaves some out. The sample lists roughly 140,000 clones; 82% were seen once. This sample comprised peripheral blood, obtained on day 0 of MenACWY control vaccination. Receptor source: an adult in good health. Each CDR3 is given with its conserved first and last residue. Each record gives: D gene, J gene, CDR3 length, clone size, V gene, CDR3 DNA, CDR3 protein. A D gene is named only where the DNA matches it firmly. Size tells how often a clone was seen (once, few, many) or the class of an expanded clone, and some rows leave it out.

-	TRBJ2-3	15	-	TRBV5-1	TGCGCCAGCAGCTTGGTCCCAGATTACACAGATACGCAGTATTTT	CASSLVPDYTDTQYF
-	TRBJ2-2	14	-	TRBV3-1/TRBV3-2	TGTGCCAGCAGCCACTTCGGACGGTCCGGGGAGCTGTTTTTT	CASSHFGRSGELFF
-	TRBJ2-3	12	-	TRBV6-6	TGTGCCAGCTCACGCAGCACAGATACGCAGTATTTT	CASSRSTDTQYF
-	TRBJ2-1	14	-	TRBV4-2	TGTGCCAGCAGCCAACAAACAAAGGGGACTGAGCAGTTCTTC	CASSQQTKGTEQFF
-	TRBJ2-5	15	-	TRBV7-6	TGTGCCAGCAGCCTCGGAGGGGGAGGAGGGGAGACCCAGTACTTC	CASSLGGGGGETQYF
TRBD1	TRBJ1-1	13	-	TRBV12-3/TRBV12-4	TGTGCCAGCAGCACGACAGGGTTCACTGAAGCTTTCTTT	CASSTTGFTEAFF
TRBD1	TRBJ2-1	14	once	TRBV7-8	TGTGCCAGCATCCCGGGGGACAGGGTCATTGAGCAGTTCTTC	CASIPGDRVIEQFF
TRBD1	TRBJ1-2	16	-	TRBV5-5	TGTGCCAGCACCTGGGGGACAGGGCATCTGAAGAGTGGCTACACCTTC	CASTWGTGHLKSGYTF
-	TRBJ2-7	15	-	TRBV3-1/TRBV3-2	TGTGCCAGCAGCAAGGGGGGGGTTGGGGTGAGTGAGCAGTACTTC	CASSKGGVGVSEQYF
-	TRBJ2-1	13	-	TRBV11-2	TGTGCCAGCAGCTTAGAAGTAGGTAATGAGCAGTTCTTC	CASSLEVGNEQFF
TRBD1	TRBJ1-1	14	few	TRBV7-8	TGTGCCAGCAGCTCACAGGGGGCGGACACTGAAGCTTTCTTT	CASSSQGADTEAFF
TRBD1	TRBJ2-1	17	-	TRBV15	TGTGCCACCAGCAGAGCCCGCCCGGGACAGGGGGGGGGTGAGCAGTTCTTC	CATSRARPGQGGGEQFF
-	TRBJ1-4	12	-	TRBV5-1	TGCGCCAGCAGGGCAACCGACGAAAAACTGTTTTTT	CASRATDEKLFF
-	TRBJ1-2	13	few	TRBV5-8	TGTGCCAGCAGCTTGGGACACCCCTATGGCTACACCTTC	CASSLGHPYGYTF
-	TRBJ1-4	15	-	TRBV6-5	TGTGCCAGCTTGACTGGACCTGCAACTAATGAAAAACTGTTTTTT	CASLTGPATNEKLFF
TRBD2	TRBJ2-1	13	few	TRBV11-2	TGTGCCAGCAGCCCGGGGACTAGCAATGAGCAGTTCTTC	CASSPGTSNEQFF
TRBD1	TRBJ1-6	13	few	TRBV6-5	TGTGCCAGCAGTTCGGACAGGGTTTCACCCCTCCACTTT	CASSSDRVSPLHF
-	TRBJ2-3	16	-	TRBV24-1	TGTGCCACCAGTGACCGTAAGGAGGGCGGCACAGATACGCAGTATTTT	CATSDRKEGGTDTQYF
TRBD1	TRBJ1-3	19	medium-sized	TRBV6-1	TGTGCCAGCAGTGCCCGGGACAGTGATTATATGCTTGGTGGAAACACCATATATTTT	CASSARDSDYMLGGNTIYF
TRBD2	TRBJ2-2	17	-	TRBV6-6	TGTGCCAGCAGTCCAGGACTAGCGGGGGGGGACACCGGGGAGCTGTTTTTT	CASSPGLAGGDTGELFF
-	TRBJ2-3	14	-	TRBV14	TGTGCCAGCAGCCCTCAACAGGTCGGAGATACGCAGTATTTT	CASSPQQVGDTQYF
-	TRBJ2-2	16	once	TRBV7-2	TGTGCCAGCAGCTTGGGGAGTAACGCGAACACCGGGGAGCTGTTTTTT	CASSLGSNANTGELFF
-	TRBJ1-3	15	-	TRBV9	TGTGCCAGCAGCGGCGGGCAATCCTCTGGAAACACCATATATTTT	CASSGGQSSGNTIYF
-	TRBJ1-6	16	-	TRBV9	TGTGCCAGCAGCGGGATCGGACAGTCGGGTAATTCACCCCTCCACTTT	CASSGIGQSGNSPLHF
-	TRBJ2-5	13	-	TRBV6-5	TGTGCCAGCAGTTTACAGGGCTCAGAGACCCAGTACTTC	CASSLQGSETQYF